A selection of T cell receptor beta chains follows, all from one sample in a study of T cell changes during pregnancy in multiple sclerosis. Libraries were prepared by immunoSEQ multiplex PCR; TCRdb keeps only in-frame clonotypes and omits some of them. The sample includes around 33,000 clones, just over 90% of them seen just once. Specimen: CD4+ T cells from peripheral blood mononuclear cells, collected after pregnancy. The source of these receptors is a female donor with multiple sclerosis, enrolled in a pregnancy study. CDR3s include the opening cysteine and the closing phenylalanine or tryptophan. A D gene is named only where the DNA matches it firmly. The size field is filled for only some rows; it gives once, few, many or a size class.

clone_size	d_call	v_call	j_call	cdr3_nt	cdr3_aa
few	TRBD2	TRBV6-6	TRBJ2-2	TGTGCCAGCACCCCCCTGGGAGGGAGCACCGGGGAGCTGTTTTTT	CASTPLGGSTGELFF
.	.	TRBV27	TRBJ2-1	TGTGCCAGCAGCCTTTATAGGCTAGCCCGCTCCTACAATGAGCAGTTCTTC	CASSLYRLARSYNEQFF
.	.	TRBV30	TRBJ2-3	TGTGCCTGGAGTCGGGGTAGTGGCACAGATACGCAGTATTTT	CAWSRGSGTDTQYF
.	TRBD1	TRBV28	TRBJ2-1	TGTGCCAGCAGTTTCCCGGGACAGGTCTGGGTACAGTTCTTC	CASSFPGQVWVQFF
.	TRBD1	TRBV6-1	TRBJ2-5	TGTGCCAGCAGCCGGGACAGGGGGCCGTGGGAGACCCAGTACTTC	CASSRDRGPWETQYF
.	TRBD2	TRBV28	TRBJ2-1	TGTGCCACCCAAGCTGGGCGGGAGAAAATCAATGAGCAGTTCTTC	CATQAGREKINEQFF
.	.	TRBV6-5	TRBJ2-3	TGTGCCAGCAGCCCCGCGGGGGATACGCAGTATTTT	CASSPAGDTQYF
.	.	TRBV7-2	TRBJ2-3	TGTGCCAGCAGCTTAGCGGCCCCTAGCACAGATACGCAGTATTTT	CASSLAAPSTDTQYF
.	TRBD2	TRBV5-1	TRBJ2-7	TGCGCCAGCAGCACGATTAGCGGGATCTCCTACGAGCAGTACTTC	CASSTISGISYEQYF
once	TRBD2	TRBV28	TRBJ2-7	TGTGCCAGCACGGGACTAGCGGGGGCCCTCTACGAGCAGTACTTC	CASTGLAGALYEQYF
.	TRBD1	TRBV9	TRBJ2-7	TGTGCCAGCAGCGCCCGACAGGGGTGGGACGAGCAGTACTTC	CASSARQGWDEQYF
.	.	TRBV6-5	TRBJ1-5	TGTGCCAGCAGTTTCAACGCGGCTTGGAATCAGCCCCAGCATTTT	CASSFNAAWNQPQHF
.	.	TRBV19	TRBJ1-5	TGTGCCAGTAGTATAGTGCGGGGAATGAGCAATCAGCCCCAGCATTTT	CASSIVRGMSNQPQHF
.	TRBD1	TRBV6-6	TRBJ1-5	TGTGCCAGCAGTTACCCAGGACAGGGACGGACTTGGCCCCAGCATTTT	CASSYPGQGRTWPQHF
.	TRBD1	TRBV2	TRBJ1-4	TGTGCCAGCGGGGGACAGAGGAATGAAAAACTGTTTTTT	CASGGQRNEKLFF
.	TRBD2	TRBV2	TRBJ2-7	TGTGCGAGCACTGCGGGGGGTTTCTACGAGCAGTACTTC	CASTAGGFYEQYF
.	TRBD1	TRBV7-2	TRBJ1-6	TGTGCCAGCAGGCGGGGACAGCCAAATTCACCCCTCCACTTT	CASRRGQPNSPLHF
.	.	TRBV10-3	TRBJ1-6	TGTGCCATCAGTGAGTCTGCTCTGGTCGGCAGGGCGTCACCCCTCCACTTT	CAISESALVGRASPLHF
.	.	TRBV28	TRBJ2-7	TGTGCCAGCAGTTTCCTTGCCTACGAGCAGTACTTC	CASSFLAYEQYF
.	.	TRBV11-2	TRBJ1-2	TGTGCCAGCAGCTTAGCGGCCTCCGGGGGCTACACCTTC	CASSLAASGGYTF
once	TRBD2	TRBV5-1	TRBJ2-7	TGCGCCAGCAGCTCCTACGGGGGGTACACCTACGAGCAGTACTTC	CASSSYGGYTYEQYF
.	.	TRBV6-5	TRBJ2-5	TGTGCCAGCAGTCATGGACAGAACCAGTACTTC	CASSHGQNQYF
.	TRBD2	TRBV28	TRBJ2-1	TGTGCCAGCAGAGGGCGACTAGCGGGAAAAGGTGAGCAGTTCTTC	CASRGRLAGKGEQFF
.	.	TRBV15	TRBJ1-4	TGTGCCACCAGCCCCCGGGGTGGGGTTTTCGAAAAACTGTTTTTT	CATSPRGGVFEKLFF
once	.	TRBV7-6	TRBJ2-5	TGTGCCAGCAGCTCGCCCGGGGAGACCCAGTACTTC	CASSSPGETQYF
.	.	TRBV5-1	TRBJ1-5	TGCGCCAGCAGCTTGACAGTAAATCAGCCCCAGCATTTT	CASSLTVNQPQHF
.	.	TRBV19	TRBJ1-3	TGTGCCAGTAGTATCCTCCCAGGGGCGTCTGGAAACACCATATATTTT	CASSILPGASGNTIYF
.	TRBD1	TRBV6-1	TRBJ2-2	TGTGCCAGCAGTGAATTGACAGGGAGTACCGGGGAGCTGTTTTTT	CASSELTGSTGELFF
.	.	TRBV6-6	TRBJ1-5	TGTGCCAGCGGGGAACAGGGTGGACAGCCCCAGCATTTT	CASGEQGGQPQHF
.	TRBD1	TRBV6-1	TRBJ1-5	TGTGCCAGCGTCGGGACAGGGAATCAGCCCCAGCATTTT	CASVGTGNQPQHF
.	TRBD2	TRBV6-5	TRBJ2-1	TGTGCCAGCAGTAGGCGGGAGGGGTACAATGAGCAGTTCTTC	CASSRREGYNEQFF
.	TRBD1	TRBV18	TRBJ2-2	TGTGCCAGCTCACAGAGACAGGGGGACACCGGGGAGCTGTTTTTT	CASSQRQGDTGELFF
.	TRBD2	TRBV5-8	TRBJ2-1	TGTGCCAGCAGACTTAGCGGGGGGGCTAGCAATGAGCAGTTCTTC	CASRLSGGASNEQFF
.	TRBD1	TRBV6-5	TRBJ1-1	TGTGCCAGCAGCGTACCCCGGACAGGGAGCGCTTTCTTT	CASSVPRTGSAFF
.	TRBD1	TRBV2	TRBJ1-2	TGTGCCAGCAGTTACAGACAGGGCGGCTATGGCTACACCTTC	CASSYRQGGYGYTF
.	TRBD2	TRBV5-4	TRBJ2-5	TGTGCCAGCAGCTTACTAGCGGGAGGGCCCCAAGAGACCCAGTACTTC	CASSLLAGGPQETQYF
.	TRBD2	TRBV25-1	TRBJ2-5	TGTGCCAGCACCAGAGCGGGGGGGCCCCAAGAGACCCAGTACTTC	CASTRAGGPQETQYF